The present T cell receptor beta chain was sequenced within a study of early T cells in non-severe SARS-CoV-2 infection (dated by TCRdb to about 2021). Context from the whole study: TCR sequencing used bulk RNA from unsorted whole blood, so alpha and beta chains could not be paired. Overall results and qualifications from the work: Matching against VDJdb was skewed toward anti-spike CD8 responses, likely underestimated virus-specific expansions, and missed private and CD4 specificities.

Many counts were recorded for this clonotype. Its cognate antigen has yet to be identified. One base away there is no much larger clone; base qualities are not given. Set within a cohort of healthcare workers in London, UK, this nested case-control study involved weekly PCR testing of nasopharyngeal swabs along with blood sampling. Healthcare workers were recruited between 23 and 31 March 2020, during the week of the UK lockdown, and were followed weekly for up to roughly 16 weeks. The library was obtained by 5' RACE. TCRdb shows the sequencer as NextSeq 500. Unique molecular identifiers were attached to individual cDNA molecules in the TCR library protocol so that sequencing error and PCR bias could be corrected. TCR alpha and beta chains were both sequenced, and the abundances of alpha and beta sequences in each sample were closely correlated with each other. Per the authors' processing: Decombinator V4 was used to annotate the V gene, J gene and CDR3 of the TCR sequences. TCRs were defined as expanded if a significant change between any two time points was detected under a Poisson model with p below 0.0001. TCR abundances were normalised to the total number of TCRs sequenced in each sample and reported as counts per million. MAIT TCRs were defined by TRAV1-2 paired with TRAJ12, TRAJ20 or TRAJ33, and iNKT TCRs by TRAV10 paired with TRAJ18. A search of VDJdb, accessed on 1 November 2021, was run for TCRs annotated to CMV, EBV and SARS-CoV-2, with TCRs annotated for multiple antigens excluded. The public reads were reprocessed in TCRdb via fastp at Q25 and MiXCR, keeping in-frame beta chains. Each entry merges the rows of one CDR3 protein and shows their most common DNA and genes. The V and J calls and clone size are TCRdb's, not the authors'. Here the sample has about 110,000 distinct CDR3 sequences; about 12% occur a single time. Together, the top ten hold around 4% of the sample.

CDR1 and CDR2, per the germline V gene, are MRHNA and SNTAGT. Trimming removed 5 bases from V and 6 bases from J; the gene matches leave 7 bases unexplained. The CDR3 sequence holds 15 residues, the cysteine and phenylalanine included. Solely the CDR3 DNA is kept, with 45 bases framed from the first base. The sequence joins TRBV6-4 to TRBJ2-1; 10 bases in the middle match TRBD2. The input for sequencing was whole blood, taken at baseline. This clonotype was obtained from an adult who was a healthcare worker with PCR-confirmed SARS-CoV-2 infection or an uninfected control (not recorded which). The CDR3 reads CASSPLAGAGNEQFF. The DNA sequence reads TGTGCCAGCAGTCCTCTAGCGGGAGCTGGCAATGAGCAGTTCTTC.